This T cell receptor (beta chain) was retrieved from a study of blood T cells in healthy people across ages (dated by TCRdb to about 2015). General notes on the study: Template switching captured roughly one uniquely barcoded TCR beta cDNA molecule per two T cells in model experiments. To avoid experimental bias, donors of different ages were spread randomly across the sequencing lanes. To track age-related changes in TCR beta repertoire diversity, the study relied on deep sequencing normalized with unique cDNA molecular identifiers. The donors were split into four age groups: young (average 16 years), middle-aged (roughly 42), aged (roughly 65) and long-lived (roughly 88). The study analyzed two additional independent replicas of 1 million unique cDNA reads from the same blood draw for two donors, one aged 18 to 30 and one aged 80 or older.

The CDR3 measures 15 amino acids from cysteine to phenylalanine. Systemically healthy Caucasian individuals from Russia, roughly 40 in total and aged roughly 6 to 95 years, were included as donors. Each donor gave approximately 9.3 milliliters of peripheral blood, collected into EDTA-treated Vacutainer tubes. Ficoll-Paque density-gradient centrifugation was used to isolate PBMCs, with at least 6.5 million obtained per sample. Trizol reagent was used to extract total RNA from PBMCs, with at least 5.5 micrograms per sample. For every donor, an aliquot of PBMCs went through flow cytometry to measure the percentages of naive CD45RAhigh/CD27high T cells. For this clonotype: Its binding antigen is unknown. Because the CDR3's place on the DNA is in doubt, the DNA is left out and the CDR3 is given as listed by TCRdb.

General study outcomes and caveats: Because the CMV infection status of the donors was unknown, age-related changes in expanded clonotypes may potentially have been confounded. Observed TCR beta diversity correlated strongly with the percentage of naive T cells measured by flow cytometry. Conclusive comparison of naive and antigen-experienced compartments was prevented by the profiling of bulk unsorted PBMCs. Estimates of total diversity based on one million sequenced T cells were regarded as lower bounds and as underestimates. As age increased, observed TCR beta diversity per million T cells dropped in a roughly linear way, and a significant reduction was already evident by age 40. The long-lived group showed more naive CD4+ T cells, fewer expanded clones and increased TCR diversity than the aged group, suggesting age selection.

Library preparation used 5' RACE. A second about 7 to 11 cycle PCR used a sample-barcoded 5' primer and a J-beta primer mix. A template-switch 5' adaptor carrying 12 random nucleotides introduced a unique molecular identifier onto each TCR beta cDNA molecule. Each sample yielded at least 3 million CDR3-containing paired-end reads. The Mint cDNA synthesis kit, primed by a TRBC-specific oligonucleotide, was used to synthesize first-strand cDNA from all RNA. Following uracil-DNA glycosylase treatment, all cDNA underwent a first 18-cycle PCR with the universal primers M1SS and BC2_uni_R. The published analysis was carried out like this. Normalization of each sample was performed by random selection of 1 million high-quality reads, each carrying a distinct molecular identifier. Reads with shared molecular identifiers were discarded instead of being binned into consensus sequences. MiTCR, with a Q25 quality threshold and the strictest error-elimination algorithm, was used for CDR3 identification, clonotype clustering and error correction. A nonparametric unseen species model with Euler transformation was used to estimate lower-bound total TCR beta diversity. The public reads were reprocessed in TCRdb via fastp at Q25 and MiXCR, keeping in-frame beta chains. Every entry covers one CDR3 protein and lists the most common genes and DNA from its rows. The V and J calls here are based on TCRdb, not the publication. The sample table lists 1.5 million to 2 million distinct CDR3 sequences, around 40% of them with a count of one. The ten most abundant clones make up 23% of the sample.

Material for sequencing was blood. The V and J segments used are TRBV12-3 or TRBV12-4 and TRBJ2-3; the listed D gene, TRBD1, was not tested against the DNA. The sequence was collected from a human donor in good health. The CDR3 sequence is CASSFLAGGVNTQYF.